Each of the 27 T cell receptor beta chains below was sequenced from the same sample in a study of T cells expressing NK-cell markers. TCRdb reprocessed the 5' RACE reads and keeps a single row for each CDR3 protein, giving no DNA. The table lists 500,000 to 700,000 distinct CDR3 sequences. The sequenced sample was blood T cells: a sorted CD56 or NKG2C T cell subset, CD4+ or CD8+ T cells, or bulk PBMC T cells (not recorded which). The receptors stem from a man aged 18 to 30 in good health.

This chain connects TRBV27 to TRBJ2-1; no DNA is available, so the TRBD2 call from TCRdb remains unchecked. CDR3 length equals 14 residues. The germline CDR1 and CDR2 sequences are MNHEY and SMNVEV (reference sequence). This chain's CDR3 is CASTRLEDHNEQFF.

The chain carries TRBV19 and TRBJ2-1. The CDR3 runs to 14 residues. Looked up from germline, CDR1 is LNHDA and CDR2 is SQIVND (reference sequence). Here the CDR3 reads CASSIVGKYNEQFF.

This chain connects TRBV5-5 to TRBJ1-1; TCRdb outputs TRBD1, but without DNA this stays unchecked. Germline CDR1 SGHKS, CDR2 YYEKEE (reference sequence). CDR3 length equals 15 residues. CDR3 sequence reads: CASSLPTGLNTEAFF.

This rearrangement joins TRBV12-3 or TRBV12-4 to TRBJ1-3; TCRdb lists TRBD1, though no DNA is available to test this call. The CDR3 has 16 amino acids. The CDR3 region is CASSFDSVSSGNTIYF.

The chain employs TRBV5-5 and TRBJ2-1; lacking DNA, the TRBD2 call made by TCRdb goes unchecked. Germline V CDR1 and CDR2: SGHKS, YYEKEE (reference sequence). The CDR3 is 15 amino acids. The CDR3 sequence is CASSLGASGHNEQFF.

This rearrangement joins TRBV6-5 to TRBJ2-2. The CDR3 is 17 residues long. Germline CDR1 is MNHEY and CDR2 is SVGAGI. This chain's CDR3 is CASSYPSDRVNTGELFF.

The gene calls are TRBV5-1 and TRBJ2-6; without DNA, the TCRdb call of TRBD1 cannot be checked. The V gene's germline CDR1 is SGHRS and CDR2 YFSETQ. The CDR3 runs to 14 residues. CDR3 protein: CASSLKDRGVRLTF.

The rearrangement joins TRBV20-1 to TRBJ1-2; TCRdb indicates TRBD1, and absent DNA this call remains unverified. The CDR3 is 13 amino acids. Germline-derived CDR1 and CDR2 are DFQATT and SNEGSKA (reference sequence). CDR3 region: CSAPGRTNYGYTF.

The V gene is TRBV20-1, the J gene TRBJ2-4; the D call from TCRdb, TRBD1, cannot be confirmed without DNA. The length of the CDR3 is 17 residues. Germline assignment: CDR1 DFQATT and CDR2 SNEGSKA (reference sequence). CDR3 sequence reads: CSARPLGGGRFLNIQYF.

This chain links TRBV6-5 with TRBJ2-6. This CDR3 has 14 residues. Germline CDR1 is MNHEY and CDR2 is SVGAGI. CDR3 in amino acids: CASSYVLGANVLTF.

J is TRBJ1-1 and V is TRBV12-3 or TRBV12-4; the D call from TCRdb, TRBD1, cannot be confirmed without DNA. CDR3 length: 14 residues. The chain's CDR3 is CASNMQGLNTEAFF.

V and J are TRBV24-1 and TRBJ2-7; TCRdb gives TRBD2 as the D gene, but with no DNA this cannot be confirmed. Germline V CDR1 and CDR2: KGHDR, SFDVKD. The CDR3 covers 14 residues. CDR3 in amino acids: CATGLAVNSYEQYF.

This chain links TRBV29-1 with TRBJ2-1; absent DNA, TCRdb's TRBD2 call cannot be checked. Germline values: CDR1 SQVTM, CDR2 ANQGSEA. The CDR3 is 12 residues long. The CDR3 spells CSVDADFSEQFF.

The gene calls are TRBV5-6 and TRBJ2-4; TCRdb outputs TRBD2, but without DNA this stays unchecked. Looked up from germline, CDR1 is SGHDT and CDR2 is YYEEEE. This CDR3 comprises 12 residues. The CDR3 sequence: CASSPRGARMYF.

The chain carries TRBV20-1 and TRBJ2-7; TCRdb reports TRBD2, a call that lacks DNA to check it against. Germline V gene data show CDR1 as DFQATT and CDR2 as SNEGSKA (reference sequence). The CDR3 sequence is 15 residues long. CDR3 protein: CSARVKGLADYEQYF.

J is TRBJ1-3 and V is TRBV20-1. The germline gives CDR1 DFQATT, CDR2 SNEGSKA (reference sequence). This CDR3 spans 20 amino acids. Here the CDR3 reads CSARGLFLHNVEVSGNTIYF.

The chain is built from TRBV6-1 and TRBJ2-3; without DNA, the TCRdb call of TRBD1 cannot be checked. Germline values: CDR1 MNHNS, CDR2 SASEGT. This CDR3 has 15 residues. The CDR3 loop reads CASNRDRVLVDTQYF.

V gene TRBV5-5 combines with J gene TRBJ1-4. The CDR3 consists of 14 residues. Germline values: CDR1 SGHKS, CDR2 YYEKEE (reference sequence). This chain's CDR3 is CASSLDRVWEKLFF.

CDR3 amino acids: CATSGAGSYYEQYF. The rearrangement links TRBV24-1 to TRBJ2-7; the D gene TCRdb calls, TRBD2, cannot be checked with no DNA. This CDR3 is built from 14 residues. The germline gives CDR1 KGHDR, CDR2 SFDVKD.

The chain links TRBV11-1 to TRBJ2-1; TCRdb indicates TRBD2, and absent DNA this call remains unverified. The germline CDR1 and CDR2 sequences are SGHAT and FQDESV (reference sequence). The CDR3 has 15 amino acids. CDR3 region: CASSSGTSGSHEQFF.

This chain connects TRBV11-2 to TRBJ2-1; TCRdb's D call of TRBD1 is untestable without DNA. The germline gives CDR1 SGHAT, CDR2 FQNNGV. This CDR3 region has 14 residues. The CDR3 loop is CASNPQGYLDEQFF.

Here the CDR3 reads CASSLGRTRGQFF. The chain uses TRBV7-2 and TRBJ2-1; TCRdb names TRBD1, which stays unverified in the absence of DNA. Germline V lookup: CDR1 SGHTA, CDR2 FQGNSA. The CDR3 length is 13 residues.

This chain uses TRBV20-1 with TRBJ1-3. CDR1 and CDR2 (germline): DFQATT, SNEGSKA (reference sequence). The CDR3 consists of 14 residues. The CDR3 sequence is CSATQTGPGNTIYF.

The gene calls are TRBV12-3 or TRBV12-4 and TRBJ1-4; TCRdb outputs TRBD1, but without DNA this stays unchecked. The CDR3 is made up of 14 amino acids. The CDR3 here is CASSLQQGTGKLFF.

V usage is TRBV29-1 and J usage is TRBJ2-3; TCRdb lists TRBD2, though no DNA is available to test this call. The CDR3 has 15 residues. From germline, CDR1 is SQVTM and CDR2 ANQGSEA. The CDR3 sequence: CSGGTDSGGTDTQYF.

This chain joins TRBV7-8 and TRBJ1-5; TCRdb proposes TRBD1, but this gene call is untestable without DNA. Germline V gene lookup returns CDR1 SGHVS and CDR2 FQNEAQ. CDR3 length: 19 residues. The CDR3 spells CASSYPSWGGTGSNQPQHF.

Here the CDR3 reads CASSQRLAGSYNEQFF. The chain is built from TRBV4-1 and TRBJ2-1; TCRdb's D gene call, TRBD2, goes unchecked for lack of DNA. This CDR3 comprises 16 residues. Germline loops: CDR1 MGHRA, CDR2 YSYEKL.